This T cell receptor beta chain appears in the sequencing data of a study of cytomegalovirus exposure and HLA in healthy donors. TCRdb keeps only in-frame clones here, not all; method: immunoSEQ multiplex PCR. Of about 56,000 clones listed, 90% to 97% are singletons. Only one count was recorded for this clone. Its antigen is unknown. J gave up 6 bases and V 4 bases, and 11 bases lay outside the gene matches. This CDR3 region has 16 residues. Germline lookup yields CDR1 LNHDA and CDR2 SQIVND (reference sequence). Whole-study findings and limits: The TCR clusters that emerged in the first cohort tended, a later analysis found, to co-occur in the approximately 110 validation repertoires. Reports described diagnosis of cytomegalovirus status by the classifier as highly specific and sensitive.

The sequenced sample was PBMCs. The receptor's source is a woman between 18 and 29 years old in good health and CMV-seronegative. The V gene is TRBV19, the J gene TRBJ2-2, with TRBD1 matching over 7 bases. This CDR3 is CASSKRENDRAGELFF. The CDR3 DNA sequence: TGTGCCAGTAGTAAGAGGGAAAACGACAGGGCCGGGGAGCTGTTTTTT.